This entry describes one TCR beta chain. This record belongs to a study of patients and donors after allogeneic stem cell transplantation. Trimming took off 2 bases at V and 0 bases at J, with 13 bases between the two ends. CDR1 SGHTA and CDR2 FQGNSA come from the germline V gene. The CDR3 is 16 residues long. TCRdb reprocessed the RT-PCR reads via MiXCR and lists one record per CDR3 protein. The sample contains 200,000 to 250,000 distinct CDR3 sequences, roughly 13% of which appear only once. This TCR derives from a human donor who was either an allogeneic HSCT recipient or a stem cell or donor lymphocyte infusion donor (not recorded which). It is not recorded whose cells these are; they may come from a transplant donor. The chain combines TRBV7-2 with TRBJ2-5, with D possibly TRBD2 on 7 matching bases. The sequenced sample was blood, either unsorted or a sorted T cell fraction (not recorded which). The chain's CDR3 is CASSLLRGGYQETQYF. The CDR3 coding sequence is TGTGCCAGCAGCTTACTGAGGGGGGGGTACCAAGAGACCCAGTACTTC.